This TCR beta chain comes out of a study of post-analysis software for immune sequencing data. Study-wide results and limits: Several TRBV segments were more frequent in patients than controls; TRBV5-6, TRBV5-1 and TRBV20-1 belonged to this group.

Only a few counts were recorded for this clonotype. Its target is unknown. Prepared libraries of TCR beta cDNA carried unique molecular identifiers. Input populations of roughly 0.85 to 11 million T cells gave rise to some 500,000 cDNA molecules. Each CDR3 protein is one row after TCRdb ran MiXCR on the PCR reads. The sample has around 400,000 distinct CDR3 sequences, about a third seen once; the top ten hold roughly 12%. Germline V gene data show CDR1 as MNHNY and CDR2 as SVGAGI (reference sequence). The V segment lost 5 bases and the J segment 1 base; nucleotides outside the gene matches: 6. The CDR3 runs 15 residues.

This receptor was identified in a girl aged 5-17 years with multiple sclerosis. This sequence joins TRBV6-6 and TRBJ2-5; 8 bases line up with TRBD2. Sequencing was done on a sample of blood. The CDR3 coding sequence is TGTGCCAGCAGTATAGCGGGGACCTTCCAAGAGACCCAGTACTTC. This translates into CASSIAGTFQETQYF.